This T cell receptor beta chain emerged from a study of T cell changes during pregnancy in multiple sclerosis. V was clipped by 6 bases and J by 0 bases, with 12 bases between them. CDR1 MNHEY and CDR2 SVGAGI come from the germline V gene. This CDR3 has 15 residues. Profiling relied on immunoSEQ multiplex PCR, and the TCRdb table lists in-frame clones only, not all of them. This table holds approximately 60,000 clones, roughly 92% found once. This sequence was found in a female donor with multiple sclerosis, enrolled in a pregnancy study. The material was CD8+ T cells from peripheral blood mononuclear cells, obtained in the third trimester of pregnancy. This rearrangement joins TRBV6-5 to TRBJ2-1; TRBD2 is a possible D gene (5 bases). In DNA form, the CDR3 reads TGTGCCAGCAGAGCGGCAGCCGGCTCCTACAATGAGCAGTTCTTC. This encodes CASRAAAGSYNEQFF.